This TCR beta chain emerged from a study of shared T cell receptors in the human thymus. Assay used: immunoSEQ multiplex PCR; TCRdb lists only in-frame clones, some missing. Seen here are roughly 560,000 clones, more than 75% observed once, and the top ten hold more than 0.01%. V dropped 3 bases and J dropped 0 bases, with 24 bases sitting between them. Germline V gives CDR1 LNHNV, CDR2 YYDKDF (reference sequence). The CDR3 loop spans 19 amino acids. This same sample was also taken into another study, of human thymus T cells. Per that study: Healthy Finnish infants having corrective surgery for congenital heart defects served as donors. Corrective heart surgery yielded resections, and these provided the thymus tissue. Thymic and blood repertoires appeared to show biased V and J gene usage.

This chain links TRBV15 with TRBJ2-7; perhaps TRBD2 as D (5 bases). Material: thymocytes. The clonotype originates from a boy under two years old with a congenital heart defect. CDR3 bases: TGTGCCACCAGCAGTTGGATCGAGGCCGGCAGGACTCCCTCCTACGAGCAGTACTTC. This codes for CATSSWIEAGRTPSYEQYF.